This T cell receptor (beta chain) was sequenced for a study of CD4 T cells in relation to SARS-CoV-2 and coronaviruses. For the study at large: TCR beta CDR3s were sequenced after approximately 11-day antigen culture of PBMCs. Study-level points and caveats: Samples before the pandemic and after infection were not matched within any donor.

Germline values: CDR1 LNHDA, CDR2 SQIVND (reference sequence). The V end was cut by 1 base, the J end by 6 bases, with 15 bases between. This CDR3 comprises 15 residues. The table came from immunoSEQ multiplex PCR; TCRdb's copy has only in-frame clones and leaves some out. The sample shows tens of thousands of clones, around 79% of them seen only once. Concerning this clone: Its specificity is not known.

Unexposed donor CD4+ T cells date from about 2011-2018, before the COVID-19 pandemic. CD4+ T cells were isolated from the cells after 10 days of culture. On days 3 and 7, cultures got half fresh IL-2 medium. Material for sequencing was CD4+ T cells from PBMCs, cultured in vitro. V is TRBV19 and J is TRBJ1-1; D unresolved. The TCR sequence derives from a human donor in good health. The CDR3 sequence is CASSIGVLRVSEAFF. The CDR3 bases are TGTGCCAGTAGTATAGGAGTTCTAAGGGTCTCTGAAGCTTTCTTT. The variable domain in full, completed from reference TRBV19 and TRBJ1-1, reads DGGITQSPKYLFRKEGQNVTLSCEQNLNHDAMYWYRQDPGQGLRLIYYSQIVNDFQKGDIAEGYSVSREKKESFPLTVTSAQKNPTAFYLCASSIGVLRVSEAFFGQGTRLTVV.